This T cell receptor (beta chain) was identified in a study of CD8 T cells in Susac syndrome. Germline V gene lookup returns CDR1 MNHEY and CDR2 SMNVEV (reference sequence). CDR3 length: 14 amino acids. J gave up 5 bases and V 6 bases, and 6 bases lay outside the gene matches. Whole-study results and caveats: It was acknowledged in the study that its TCR sequencing and HLA analysis involved a relatively small number of individuals.

After extraction with the RNeasy kit, roughly 0.45 to 1 ug of the RNA was reverse transcribed using random hexamers. Using its own MiXCR run on the immunoSEQ multiplex PCR reads, TCRdb lists one record per CDR3 protein. The table lists 150,000 to 200,000 distinct CDR3 sequences, around 96% of them singletons. Worth noting for this clonotype: Antigen unknown.

The authors carried out high-throughput sequencing of TCR beta. They applied it to CD8+ and CD4+ T cells obtained from blood. Purification of the CD8+ and CD4+ T cells relied on negative isolation, and TEMRA cells underwent FACS enrichment. The TCR sequence derives from a human donor in good health. The specimen was CD4+ T cells from PBMCs. The rearrangement links TRBV27 to TRBJ2-2; 7 nucleotides align to TRBD1. The chain's CDR3 is CASRPGTATGELFF. As DNA, the CDR3 is TGTGCCAGCAGACCCGGGACAGCTACCGGGGAGCTGTTTTTT.